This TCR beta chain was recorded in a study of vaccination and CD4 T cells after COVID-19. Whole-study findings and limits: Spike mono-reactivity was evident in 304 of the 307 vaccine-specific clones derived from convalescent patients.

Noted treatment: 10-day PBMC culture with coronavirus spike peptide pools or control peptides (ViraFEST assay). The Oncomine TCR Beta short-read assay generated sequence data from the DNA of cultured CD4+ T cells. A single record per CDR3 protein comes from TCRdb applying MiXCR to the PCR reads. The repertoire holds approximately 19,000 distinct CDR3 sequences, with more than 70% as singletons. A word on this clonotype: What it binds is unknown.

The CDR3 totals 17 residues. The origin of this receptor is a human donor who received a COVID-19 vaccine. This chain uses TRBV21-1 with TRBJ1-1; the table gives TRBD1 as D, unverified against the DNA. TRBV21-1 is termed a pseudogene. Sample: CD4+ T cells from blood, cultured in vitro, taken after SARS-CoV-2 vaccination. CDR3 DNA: TGTGCCAGCAGCAAAGCCCAATGGGACAGGGGATGGCCTGAAGCTTTCTTT. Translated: CASSKAQWDRGWPEAFF.